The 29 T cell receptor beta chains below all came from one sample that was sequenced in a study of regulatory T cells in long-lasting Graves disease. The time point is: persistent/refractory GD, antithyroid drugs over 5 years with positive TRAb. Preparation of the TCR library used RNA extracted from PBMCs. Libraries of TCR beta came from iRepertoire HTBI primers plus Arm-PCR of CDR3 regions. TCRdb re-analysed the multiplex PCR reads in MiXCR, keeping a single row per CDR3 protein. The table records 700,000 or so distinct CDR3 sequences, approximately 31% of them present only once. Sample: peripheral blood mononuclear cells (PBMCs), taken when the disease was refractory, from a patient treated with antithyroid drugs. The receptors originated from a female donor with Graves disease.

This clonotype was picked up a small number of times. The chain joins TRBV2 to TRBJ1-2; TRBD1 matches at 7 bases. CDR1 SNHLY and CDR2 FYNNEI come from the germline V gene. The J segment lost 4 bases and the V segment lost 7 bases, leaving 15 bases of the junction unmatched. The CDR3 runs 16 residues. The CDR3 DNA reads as TGTGCCAGCACCTTTAACATCCCCGGGACAGCCTATGGCTACACCTTC. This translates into CASTFNIPGTAYGYTF.

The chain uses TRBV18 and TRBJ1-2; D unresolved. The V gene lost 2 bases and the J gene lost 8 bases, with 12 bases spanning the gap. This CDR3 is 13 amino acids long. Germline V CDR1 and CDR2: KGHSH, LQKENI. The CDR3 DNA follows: TGTGCCAGCTCACCAATAGGGTACGGAGGCTACACCTTC. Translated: CASSPIGYGGYTF.

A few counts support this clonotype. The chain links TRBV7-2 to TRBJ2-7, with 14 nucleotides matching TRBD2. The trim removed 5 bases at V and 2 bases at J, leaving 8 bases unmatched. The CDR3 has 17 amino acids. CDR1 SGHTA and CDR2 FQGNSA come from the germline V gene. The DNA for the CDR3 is TGTGCCAGCAGCCCGCGACTAGCGGGAGGGTTTGCCTACGAGCAGTACTTC. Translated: CASSPRLAGGFAYEQYF.

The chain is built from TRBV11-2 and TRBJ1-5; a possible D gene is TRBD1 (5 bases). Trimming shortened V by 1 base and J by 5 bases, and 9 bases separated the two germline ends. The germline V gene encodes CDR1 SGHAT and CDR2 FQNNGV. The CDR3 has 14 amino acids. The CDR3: CASSLGDSYQPQHF. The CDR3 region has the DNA TGTGCCAGCAGCTTAGGTGACAGTTATCAGCCCCAGCATTTT.

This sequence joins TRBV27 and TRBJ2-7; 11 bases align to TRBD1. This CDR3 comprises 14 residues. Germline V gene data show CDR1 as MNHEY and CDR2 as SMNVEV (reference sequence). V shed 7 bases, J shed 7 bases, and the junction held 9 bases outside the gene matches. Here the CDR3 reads CASTRTGGSGEQYF. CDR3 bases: TGTGCCAGCACCCGGACAGGGGGCTCTGGAGAGCAGTACTTC.

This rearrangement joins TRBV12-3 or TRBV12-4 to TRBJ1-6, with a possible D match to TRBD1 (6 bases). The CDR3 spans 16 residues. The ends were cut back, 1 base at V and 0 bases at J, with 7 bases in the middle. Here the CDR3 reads CASSLGGASYNSPLHF. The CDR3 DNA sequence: TGTGCCAGCAGTTTAGGGGGGGCCTCCTATAATTCACCCCTCCACTTT.

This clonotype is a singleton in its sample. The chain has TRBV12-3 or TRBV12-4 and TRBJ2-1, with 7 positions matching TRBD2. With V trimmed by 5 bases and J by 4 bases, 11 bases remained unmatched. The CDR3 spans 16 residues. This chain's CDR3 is CASSAGSSGPYNEQFF. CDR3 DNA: TGTGCCAGCAGTGCCGGGAGTAGCGGGCCATACAATGAGCAGTTCTTC.

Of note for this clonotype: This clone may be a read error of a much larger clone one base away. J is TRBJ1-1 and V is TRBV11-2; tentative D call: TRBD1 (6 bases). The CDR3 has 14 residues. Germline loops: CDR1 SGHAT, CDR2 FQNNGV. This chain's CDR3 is CANSLDVRGGEAFF. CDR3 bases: TGTGCCAACAGCCTAGACGTCAGGGGCGGTGAAGCTTTCTTT. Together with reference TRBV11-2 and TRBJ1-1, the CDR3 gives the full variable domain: EAGVAQSPRYKIIEKRQSVAFWCNPISGHATLYWYQQILGQGPKLLIQFQNNGVVDDSQLPKDRFSAERLKGVDSTLKIQPAKLEDSAVYLCANSLDVRGGEAFFGQGTRLTVV.

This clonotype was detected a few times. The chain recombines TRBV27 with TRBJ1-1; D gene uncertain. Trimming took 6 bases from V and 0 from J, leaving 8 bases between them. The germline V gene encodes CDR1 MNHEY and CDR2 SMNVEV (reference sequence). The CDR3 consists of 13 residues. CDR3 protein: CASSRKLNTEAFF. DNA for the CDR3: TGTGCCAGCAGCCGGAAATTGAACACTGAAGCTTTCTTT.

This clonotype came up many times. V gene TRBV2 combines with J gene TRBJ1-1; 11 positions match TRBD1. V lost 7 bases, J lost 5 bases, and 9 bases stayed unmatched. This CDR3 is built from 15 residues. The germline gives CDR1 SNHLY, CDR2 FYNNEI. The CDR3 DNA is TGTGCCAGCATATTATCCGGGACAGGGGGGACTGAAGCTTTCTTT. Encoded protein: CASILSGTGGTEAFF. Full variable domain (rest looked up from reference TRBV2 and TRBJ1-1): EPEVTQTPSHQVTQMGQEVILRCVPISNHLYFYWYRQILGQKVEFLVSFYNNEISEKSEIFDDQFSVERPDGSNFTLKIRSTKLEDSAMYFCASILSGTGGTEAFFGQGTRLTVV.

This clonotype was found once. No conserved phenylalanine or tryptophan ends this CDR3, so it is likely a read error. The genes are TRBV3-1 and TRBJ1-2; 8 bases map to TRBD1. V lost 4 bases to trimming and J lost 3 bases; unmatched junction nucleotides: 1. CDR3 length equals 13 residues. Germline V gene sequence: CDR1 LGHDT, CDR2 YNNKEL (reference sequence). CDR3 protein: CASSRTGYYGYTL. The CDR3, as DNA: TGTGCCAGCAGCCGGACAGGGTACTATGGCTACACCCTC.

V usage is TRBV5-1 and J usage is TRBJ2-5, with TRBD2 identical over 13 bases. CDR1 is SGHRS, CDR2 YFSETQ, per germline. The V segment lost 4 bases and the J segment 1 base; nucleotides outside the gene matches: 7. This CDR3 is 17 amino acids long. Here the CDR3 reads CASSPPGLAGLQETQYF. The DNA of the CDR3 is TGCGCCAGCAGCCCGCCGGGACTAGCGGGACTCCAAGAGACCCAGTACTTC.

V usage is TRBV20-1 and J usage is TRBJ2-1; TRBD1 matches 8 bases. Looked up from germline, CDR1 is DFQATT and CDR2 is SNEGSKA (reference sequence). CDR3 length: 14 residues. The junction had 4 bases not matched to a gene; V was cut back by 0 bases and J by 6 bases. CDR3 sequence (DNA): TGCAGTGCTAGAGAAAGGACAGGGATCAATGAGCAGTTCTTC. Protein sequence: CSARERTGINEQFF.

CDR3 DNA: TGTGCCACCAGCAGAGAGGCGTCTGGAAACACCATATATTTT. It is translated as CATSREASGNTIYF. This sequence joins TRBV15 and TRBJ1-3; D is unclear. Germline V gene lookup returns CDR1 LNHNV and CDR2 YYDKDF (reference sequence). V shed 0 bases and J shed 1 base, with 4 bases lying between them. The CDR3 consists of 14 residues.

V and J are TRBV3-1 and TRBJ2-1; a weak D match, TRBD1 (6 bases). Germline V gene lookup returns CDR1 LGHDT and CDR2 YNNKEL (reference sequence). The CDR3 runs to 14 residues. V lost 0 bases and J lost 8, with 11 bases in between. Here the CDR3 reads CASSQEGRGHEQFF. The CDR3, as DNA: TGTGCCAGCAGCCAAGAGGGCAGGGGCCATGAGCAGTTCTTC.

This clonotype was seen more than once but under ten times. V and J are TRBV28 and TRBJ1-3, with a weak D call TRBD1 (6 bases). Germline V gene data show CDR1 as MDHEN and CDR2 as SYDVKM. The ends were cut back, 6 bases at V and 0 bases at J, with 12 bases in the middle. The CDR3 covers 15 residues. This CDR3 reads CASRPQGNSGNTIYF. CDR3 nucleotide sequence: TGTGCCAGCAGGCCACAGGGAAACTCTGGAAACACCATATATTTT.

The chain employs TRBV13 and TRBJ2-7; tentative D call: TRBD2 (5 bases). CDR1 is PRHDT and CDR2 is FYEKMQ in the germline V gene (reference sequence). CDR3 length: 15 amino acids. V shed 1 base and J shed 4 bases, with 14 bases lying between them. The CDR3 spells CASSLDGNSGYEQYF. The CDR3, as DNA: TGTGCCAGCAGCTTAGACGGGAATTCGGGATACGAGCAGTACTTC. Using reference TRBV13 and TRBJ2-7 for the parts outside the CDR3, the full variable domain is AAGVIQSPRHLIKEKRETATLKCYPIPRHDTVYWYQQGPGQDPQFLISFYEKMQSDKGSIPDRFSAQQFSDYHSELNMSSLELGDSALYFCASSLDGNSGYEQYFGPGTRLTVT.

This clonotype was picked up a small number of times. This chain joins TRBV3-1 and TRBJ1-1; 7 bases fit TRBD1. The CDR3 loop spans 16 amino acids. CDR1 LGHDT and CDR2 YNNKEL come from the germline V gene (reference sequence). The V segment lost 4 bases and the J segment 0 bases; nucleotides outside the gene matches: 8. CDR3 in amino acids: CASSPRDSELNTEAFF. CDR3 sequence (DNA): TGTGCCAGCAGCCCTCGGGACAGCGAACTGAACACTGAAGCTTTCTTT.

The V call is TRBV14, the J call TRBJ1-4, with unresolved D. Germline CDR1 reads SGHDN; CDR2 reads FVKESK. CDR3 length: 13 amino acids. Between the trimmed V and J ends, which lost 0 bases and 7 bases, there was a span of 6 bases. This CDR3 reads CASSQEGGEKLFF. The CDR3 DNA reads TGTGCCAGCAGCCAAGAAGGAGGTGAAAAACTGTTTTTT.

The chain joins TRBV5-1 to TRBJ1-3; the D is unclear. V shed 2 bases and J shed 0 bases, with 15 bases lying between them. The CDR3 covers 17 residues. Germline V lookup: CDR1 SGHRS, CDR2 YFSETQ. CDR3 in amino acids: CASSFANGLDSGNTIYF. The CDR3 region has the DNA TGCGCCAGCAGCTTCGCAAATGGACTGGACTCTGGAAACACCATATATTTT.

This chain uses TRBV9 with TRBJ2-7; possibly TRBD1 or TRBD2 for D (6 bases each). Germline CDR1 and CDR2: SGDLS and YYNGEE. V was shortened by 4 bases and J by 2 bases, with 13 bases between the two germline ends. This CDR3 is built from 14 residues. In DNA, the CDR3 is TGTGCCAGCAGCAGGGGGGACTCTGCCTACGAGCAGTACTTC. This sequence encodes CASSRGDSAYEQYF.

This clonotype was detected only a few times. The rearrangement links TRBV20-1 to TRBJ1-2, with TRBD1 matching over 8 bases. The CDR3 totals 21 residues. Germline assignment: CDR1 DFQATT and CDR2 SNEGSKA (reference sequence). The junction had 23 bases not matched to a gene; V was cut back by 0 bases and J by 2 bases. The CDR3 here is CSARDALGARQGQFLNYGYTF. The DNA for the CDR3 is TGCAGTGCTAGAGATGCACTTGGGGCCAGACAGGGGCAATTTTTGAACTATGGCTACACCTTC.

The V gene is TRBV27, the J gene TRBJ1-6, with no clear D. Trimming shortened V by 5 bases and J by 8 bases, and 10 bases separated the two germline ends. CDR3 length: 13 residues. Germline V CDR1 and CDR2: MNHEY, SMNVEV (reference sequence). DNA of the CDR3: TGTGCCAGCAGTGAAGGGAGGGATTCACCCCTCCACTTT. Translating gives CASSEGRDSPLHF.

The CDR3 DNA is TGTGCCACCATGGGACAGGGAGGAAATCAGCCCCAGCATTTT. Translated: CATMGQGGNQPQHF. The chain couples TRBV6-1 to TRBJ1-5; the match to TRBD1 covers 9 bases. The CDR3 totals 14 residues. V was pared by 10 bases and J by 4 bases, with 8 bases of the junction left unmatched. Germline lookup yields CDR1 MNHNS and CDR2 SASEGT.

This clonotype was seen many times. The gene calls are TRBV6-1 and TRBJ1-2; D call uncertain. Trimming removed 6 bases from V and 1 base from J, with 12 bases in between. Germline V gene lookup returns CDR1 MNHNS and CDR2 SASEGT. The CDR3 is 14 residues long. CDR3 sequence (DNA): TGTGCCAGCAGCCTCGGCGCGAGTAACTATGGCTACACCTTC. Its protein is CASSLGASNYGYTF.

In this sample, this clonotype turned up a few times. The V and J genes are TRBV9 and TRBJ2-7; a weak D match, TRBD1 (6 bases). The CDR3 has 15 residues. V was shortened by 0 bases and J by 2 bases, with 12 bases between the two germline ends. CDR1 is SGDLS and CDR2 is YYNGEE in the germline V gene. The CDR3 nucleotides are TGTGCCAGCAGCGTAGGGACAGCCAACCCCTACGAGCAGTACTTC. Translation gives CASSVGTANPYEQYF. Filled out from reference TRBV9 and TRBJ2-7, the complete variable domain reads DSGVTQTPKHLITATGQRVTLRCSPRSGDLSVYWYQQSLDQGLQFLIQYYNGEERAKGNILERFSAQQFPDLHSELNLSSLELGDSALYFCASSVGTANPYEQYFGPGTRLTVT.

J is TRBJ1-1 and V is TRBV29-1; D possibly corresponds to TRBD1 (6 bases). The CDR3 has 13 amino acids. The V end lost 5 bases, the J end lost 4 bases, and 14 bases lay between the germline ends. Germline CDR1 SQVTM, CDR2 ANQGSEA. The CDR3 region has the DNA TGCAGCGTTTGGGACACCCTAACCACTGAAGCTTTCTTT. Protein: CSVWDTLTTEAFF. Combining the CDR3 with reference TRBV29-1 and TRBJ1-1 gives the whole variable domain SAVISQKPSRDICQRGTSLTIQCQVDSQVTMMFWYRQQPGQSLTLIATANQGSEATYESGFVIDKFPISRPNLTFSTLTVSNMSPEDSSIYLCSVWDTLTTEAFFGQGTRLTVV.

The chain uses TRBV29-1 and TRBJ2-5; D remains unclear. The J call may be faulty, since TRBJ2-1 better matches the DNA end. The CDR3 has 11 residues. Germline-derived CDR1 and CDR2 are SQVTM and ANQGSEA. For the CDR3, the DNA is TGCAGCGTTGAACGTTACAATGAGCAGTTCTTC. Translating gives CSVERYNEQFF.

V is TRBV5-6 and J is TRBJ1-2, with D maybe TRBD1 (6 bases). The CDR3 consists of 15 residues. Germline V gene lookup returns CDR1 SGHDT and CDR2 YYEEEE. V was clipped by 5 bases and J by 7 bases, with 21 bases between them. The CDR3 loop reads CASRSRDITNRGYTF. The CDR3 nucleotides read TGTGCCAGCAGAAGCCGGGACATCACAAATCGTGGCTACACCTTC.